The rows below give T cell receptor beta chains drawn from one sample of a study of siplizumab effects on memory and regulatory T cells. TCRdb's copy holds only in-frame clones and misses some; the assay was immunoSEQ multiplex PCR. The data contain 80,000 to 130,000 clones, more than 85% of them singletons. The sequencing input was CD4+ T cells sorted from blood. The receptors shown here come from a human donor in good health. Some clones in this sample may be carry-over from other donors' samples. CDR3s include the opening cysteine and the closing phenylalanine or tryptophan. D genes are given only for firm matches. For some rows the clone size is stated as once, few or many, or as a class when expanded; others skip it.

d_call: TRBD2
clone_size: -
j_call: TRBJ2-7
v_call: TRBV6-1
cdr3_nt: TGTGCCAGCAGTGCCTCTAGCGGACTCTCCTACGAGCAGTACTTC
cdr3_aa: CASSASSGLSYEQYF

d_call: -
clone_size: once
j_call: TRBJ2-7
v_call: TRBV19
cdr3_nt: TGTGCCAGTAGTTACTCCTACGAGCAGTACTTC
cdr3_aa: CASSYSYEQYF

d_call: -
clone_size: -
j_call: TRBJ2-7
v_call: TRBV9
cdr3_nt: TGTGCCAGCAGCGTAGGGGTAGCCTCCTACGAGCAGTACTTC
cdr3_aa: CASSVGVASYEQYF

d_call: -
clone_size: -
j_call: TRBJ2-2
v_call: TRBV6-1
cdr3_nt: TGTGCCAGCAGTGAAAAGAGTCTGAGAGCCACCGGGGAGCTGTTTTTT
cdr3_aa: CASSEKSLRATGELFF

d_call: -
clone_size: -
j_call: TRBJ1-3
v_call: TRBV18
cdr3_nt: TGTGCCAGCTCATCCGGGCCTGACTCTGGAAACACCATATATTTT
cdr3_aa: CASSSGPDSGNTIYF

d_call: -
clone_size: -
j_call: TRBJ1-2
v_call: TRBV28
cdr3_nt: TGTGCCAGCAGTTTTACCGGGTCGGGCTATGGCTACACCTTC
cdr3_aa: CASSFTGSGYGYTF

d_call: TRBD2
clone_size: once
j_call: TRBJ2-1
v_call: TRBV7-2
cdr3_nt: TGTGCCAGCAGCTCGCTACCTATTAGCGGGATTCAGTTCTTC
cdr3_aa: CASSSLPISGIQFF

d_call: -
clone_size: -
j_call: TRBJ2-7
v_call: TRBV9
cdr3_nt: TGTGCCAGCAGCGTCGGAGGAGTCAGCTCCTACGAGCAGTACTTC
cdr3_aa: CASSVGGVSSYEQYF

d_call: TRBD1
clone_size: -
j_call: TRBJ2-3
v_call: TRBV6-1
cdr3_nt: TGTGCCAGCAGTGATCGACAGGGGACGGATACGCAGTATTTT
cdr3_aa: CASSDRQGTDTQYF

d_call: TRBD2
clone_size: -
j_call: TRBJ2-1
v_call: TRBV6-6
cdr3_nt: TGTGCCACCTCCGAAGGTTCTAGCGGACATAACAATGAGCAGTTCTTC
cdr3_aa: CATSEGSSGHNNEQFF

d_call: -
clone_size: -
j_call: TRBJ2-7
v_call: TRBV18
cdr3_nt: TGTGCCAGCTCACCTGGCAGATCCCCCCTCTACGAGCAGTACTTC
cdr3_aa: CASSPGRSPLYEQYF

d_call: -
clone_size: -
j_call: TRBJ1-3
v_call: TRBV28
cdr3_nt: TGTGCCAGCAGTTTAGCCTTAAGCTCTGGAAACACCATATATTTT
cdr3_aa: CASSLALSSGNTIYF

d_call: -
clone_size: -
j_call: TRBJ2-7
v_call: TRBV6-5
cdr3_nt: TGTGCCAGCAGTTACTACTCCTCCAACGGGGGCGGAGAGCAGTACTTC
cdr3_aa: CASSYYSSNGGGEQYF

d_call: -
clone_size: -
j_call: TRBJ2-1
v_call: TRBV7-3
cdr3_nt: TGTGCCAGCAGCAAAAGCCCAGACAATGAGCAGTTCTTC
cdr3_aa: CASSKSPDNEQFF